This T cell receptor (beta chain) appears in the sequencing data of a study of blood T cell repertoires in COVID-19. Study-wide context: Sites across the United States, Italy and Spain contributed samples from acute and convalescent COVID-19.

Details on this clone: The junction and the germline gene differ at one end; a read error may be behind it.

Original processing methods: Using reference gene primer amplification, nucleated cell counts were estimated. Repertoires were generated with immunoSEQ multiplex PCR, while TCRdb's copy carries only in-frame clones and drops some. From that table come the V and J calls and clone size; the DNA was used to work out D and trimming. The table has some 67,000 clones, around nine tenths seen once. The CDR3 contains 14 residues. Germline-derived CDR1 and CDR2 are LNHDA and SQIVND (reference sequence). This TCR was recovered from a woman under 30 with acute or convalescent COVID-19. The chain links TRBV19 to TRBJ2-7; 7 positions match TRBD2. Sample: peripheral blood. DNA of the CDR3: TGTGCCAGTAGCATAGACGGGGGGAGCAACGAGCAGTACTTC. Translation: CASSIDGGSNEQYF.